This T cell receptor (beta chain) was recorded in a study of T-cell reconstitution after alpha-beta-depleted transplantation in children listed by TCRdb under 2016. Study-level background: Using TCR repertoire profiling, the study followed T-cell immune reconstitution in a quantitative way in children after TCRalphabeta/CD19-depleted allogeneic hematopoietic cell transplantation. What the work shows at the level of the full study, not this receptor alone: In some patients, high TCRbeta diversity at day 60 was attributed to recipient T cells and intrathymic progenitors that had survived conditioning. The apparently early alphabetaT-cell count recovery about two months after transplant was reportedly dependent on only several hundred rapidly expanded clones derived from non-depleted graft cells. Hyperexpanded clone frequencies declined over subsequent months; after one year, T-cell counts and TCRbeta diversity were mostly attributed to newly produced T cells.

With respect to this clonotype: What this receptor recognizes is not known. Base-call qualities are not available, and no considerably larger clone is one nucleotide away.

The intended sense of this specimen's time point label: day 60 (about 2 months) after transplantation. What this sample's treatment or condition label stands for: allogeneic hematopoietic cell transplantation with graft depleted of TCRalphabeta T cells and CD19 B cells. The children who served as transplant recipients had been given grafts of TCRalphabeta/CD19-depleted allogeneic hematopoietic cells. Libraries were prepared through PCR. The sequencer listed for this sample is Illumina HiSeq 2500. Molecular barcoding was employed in the preparation of TCR libraries, with unique molecular identifiers being used to normalize TCRbeta repertoire quantification. The public sequencing data were trimmed at Q25 with fastp and processed into clonotypes with MiXCR by TCRdb, which kept only in-frame beta chains. All rows with the same CDR3 protein become a single entry with the most common DNA and genes. This sample holds 97,000 or so distinct CDR3 sequences; roughly 6% were observed only once. The ten largest clones take up around 5.6% of the sample.

The CDR3 measures 16 amino acids from cysteine to phenylalanine. Of all the DNA, just the CDR3 is kept, 48 bases in frame from base 1. CDR1 and CDR2, per the germline V gene, are SGHTA and FQGTGA. Cut back by 1 base and 8 bases, the V and J ends lie 18 bases apart. The material sequenced was PBMCs, mostly from graft donor cells, taken 60 days after TCRalphabeta/CD19-depleted stem cell transplant. Recombination connected TRBV7-3 to TRBJ2-1, with a weak D call of TRBD2 (5 bases match). The receptor was derived from a female patient between 2 and 15 years old who had a stem cell transplant for Fanconi anemia, so the T cells may come from the graft donor. The CDR3 protein sequence reads: CASSLRGLATTDEQFF. The nucleotides are TGTGCCAGCAGCTTAAGAGGGCTAGCCACTACAGATGAGCAGTTCTTC.